The subject of this entry is one TCR beta chain. The CDR3 consists of 15 residues. Germline values: CDR1 SGHNT, CDR2 YYREEE (reference sequence). Trimming shortened V by 1 base and J by 6 bases, and 14 bases separated the two germline ends. The sample comes from a study of PD-1 blockade in mismatch repair-deficient tumors. The method was immunoSEQ multiplex PCR; TCRdb's version includes in-frame clones alone and lacks a portion of them. The data hold 60,000 to 65,000 clones, with more than 70% observed a single time. The chain couples TRBV5-4 to TRBJ2-1; tentative D call: TRBD2 (5 bases). The sample in question was peripheral blood, obtained 52 weeks after starting pembrolizumab. The TCR sequence derives from an adult with mismatch repair-deficient cancer. The chain's CDR3 is CASSLPDFRGNEQFF. The CDR3 DNA reads as TGTGCCAGCAGCTTGCCGGACTTCCGGGGCAATGAGCAGTTCTTC.